The clone carrying this T cell receptor beta chain was seen only a few times. The target antigen is unknown. This sample is part of a study of T cells in Graves' hyperthyroidism and ophthalmopathy. General study findings and limits: The model foresaw ophthalmopathy a median 6.5 months prior to onset. Peripheral blood also featured most of the thyroid clonotypes expanded above 0.001.

The germline V gene encodes CDR1 LGHNA and CDR2 YNFKEQ. Between the trimmed V and J ends, which lost 0 bases and 4 bases, there was a span of 12 bases. CDR3 size: 16 residues. From RNA transcripts, TCR beta CDR3 regions were amplified. First-round RT-PCR targeting the TCR CDR3 was performed with the HTBI primer set. MiXCR, applied by TCRdb to the multiplex PCR reads, yields one record per CDR3 protein. Among 600,000 or so distinct CDR3 sequences listed, roughly 15% were seen once. Each 10 ml fresh peripheral blood draw supplied the PBMCs. The TCR was taken from a woman aged 45-65 years with Graves' ophthalmopathy. This rearrangement joins TRBV4-2 to TRBJ1-4, with D tentatively TRBD1 (5 bases). The specimen was blood. CDR3 DNA: TGTGCCAGCAGCCAAGAGGGACCTCAACTTAATGAAAAACTGTTTTTT. It yields the protein CASSQEGPQLNEKLFF.